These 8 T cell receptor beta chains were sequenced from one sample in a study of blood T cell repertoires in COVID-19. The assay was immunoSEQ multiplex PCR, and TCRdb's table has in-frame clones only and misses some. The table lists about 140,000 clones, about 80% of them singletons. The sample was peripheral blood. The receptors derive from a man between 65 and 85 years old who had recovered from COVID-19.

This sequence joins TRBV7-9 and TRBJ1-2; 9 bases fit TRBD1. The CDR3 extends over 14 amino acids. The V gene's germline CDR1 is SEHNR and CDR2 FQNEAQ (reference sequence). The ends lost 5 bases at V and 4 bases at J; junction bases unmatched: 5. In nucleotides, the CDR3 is TGTGCCAGCAGCCCGGACAGGGGAGTCTATGGCTACACCTTC. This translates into CASSPDRGVYGYTF.

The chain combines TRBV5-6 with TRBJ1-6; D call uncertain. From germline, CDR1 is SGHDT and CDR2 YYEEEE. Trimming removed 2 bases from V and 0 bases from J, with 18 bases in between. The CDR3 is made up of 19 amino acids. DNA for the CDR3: TGTGCCAGCAGCTTAATTCGGCCGGGTCAAAGCTCCTATAATTCACCCCTCCACTTT. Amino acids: CASSLIRPGQSSYNSPLHF.

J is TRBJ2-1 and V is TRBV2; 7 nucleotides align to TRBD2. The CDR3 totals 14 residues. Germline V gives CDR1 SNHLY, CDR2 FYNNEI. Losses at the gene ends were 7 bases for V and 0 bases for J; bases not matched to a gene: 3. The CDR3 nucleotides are TGTGCCAGCATGCGGGAGATCTCCTACAATGAGCAGTTCTTC. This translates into CASMREISYNEQFF.

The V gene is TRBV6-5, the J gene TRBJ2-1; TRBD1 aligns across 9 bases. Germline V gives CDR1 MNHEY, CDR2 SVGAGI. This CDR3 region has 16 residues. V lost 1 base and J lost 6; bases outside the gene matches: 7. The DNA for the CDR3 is TGTGCCAGCAGTTACTTTGACAGGGGGTTGGCCAATGAGCAGTTCTTC. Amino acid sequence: CASSYFDRGLANEQFF.

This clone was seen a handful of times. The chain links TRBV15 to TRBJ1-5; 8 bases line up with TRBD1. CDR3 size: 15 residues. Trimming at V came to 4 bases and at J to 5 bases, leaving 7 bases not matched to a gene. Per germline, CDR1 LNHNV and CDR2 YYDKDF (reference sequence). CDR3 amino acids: CATSTRTGLDQPQHF. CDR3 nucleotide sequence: TGTGCCACCAGCACTCGGACAGGGCTCGATCAGCCCCAGCATTTT.

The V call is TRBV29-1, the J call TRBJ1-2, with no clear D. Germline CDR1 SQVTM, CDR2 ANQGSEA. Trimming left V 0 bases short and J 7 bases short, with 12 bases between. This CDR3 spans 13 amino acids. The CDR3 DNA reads TGCAGCGTTGAAGATTTCGGGGTTTCTGGCTACACCTTC. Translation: CSVEDFGVSGYTF.

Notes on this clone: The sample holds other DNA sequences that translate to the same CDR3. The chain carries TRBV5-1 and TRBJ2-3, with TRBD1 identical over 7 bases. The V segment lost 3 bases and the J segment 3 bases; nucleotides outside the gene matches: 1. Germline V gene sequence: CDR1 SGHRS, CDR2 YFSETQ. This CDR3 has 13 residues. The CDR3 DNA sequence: TGCGCCAGCAGCTCACAGGGGACAGATACGCAGTATTTT. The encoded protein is CASSSQGTDTQYF.

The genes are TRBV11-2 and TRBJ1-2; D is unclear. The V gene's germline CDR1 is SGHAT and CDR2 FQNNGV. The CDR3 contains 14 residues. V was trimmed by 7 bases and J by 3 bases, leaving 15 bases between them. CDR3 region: CASTNLQQHYGYTF. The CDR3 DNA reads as TGTGCCAGCACCAACCTTCAACAGCACTATGGCTACACCTTC.